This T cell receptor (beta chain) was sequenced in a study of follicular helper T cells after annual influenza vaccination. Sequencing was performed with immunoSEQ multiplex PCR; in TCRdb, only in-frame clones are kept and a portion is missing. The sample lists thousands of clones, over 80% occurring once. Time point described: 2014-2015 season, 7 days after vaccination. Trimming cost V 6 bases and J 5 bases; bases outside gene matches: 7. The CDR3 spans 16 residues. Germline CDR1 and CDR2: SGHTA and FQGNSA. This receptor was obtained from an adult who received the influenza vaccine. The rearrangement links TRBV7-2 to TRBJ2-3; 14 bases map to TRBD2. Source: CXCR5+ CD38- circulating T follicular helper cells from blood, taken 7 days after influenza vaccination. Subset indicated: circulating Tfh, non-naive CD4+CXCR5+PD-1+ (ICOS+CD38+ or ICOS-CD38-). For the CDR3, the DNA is TGTGCCAGCAGTGAGACTAGCGGGGGGGCGAGAGATACGCAGTATTTT. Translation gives CASSETSGGARDTQYF.